Listed below are T cell receptor beta chains from one sample, sequenced in a study of shared clonotypes between healthy human individuals. Measured with immunoSEQ multiplex PCR; TCRdb has only the in-frame clones, and not every one. In the table there are more than 500,000 clones, roughly 95% of which are singletons. The material sequenced was naive CD4+ T cells sorted from blood. The receptors here all came from a woman between 25 and 40 years old in good health. Each CDR3 is given with its conserved first and last residue. A D gene is named only where the DNA matches it firmly. Only part of the rows carry a size: once, few, many, or a class if the clone is expanded.

D,size,J,V,CDR3,DNA
NA,NA,TRBJ2-7,TRBV6-6,CASSAPSYEQYF,TGTGCCAGCAGTGCGCCGTCCTACGAGCAGTACTTC
NA,NA,TRBJ2-6,TRBV29-1,CSVGVTGANVLTF,TGCAGCGTTGGTGTTACTGGGGCCAACGTCCTGACTTTC
TRBD1,NA,TRBJ2-7,TRBV5-1,CASSSRGTGGYEQYF,TGCGCCAGCAGCTCCCGCGGGACAGGGGGCTACGAGCAGTACTTC
NA,NA,TRBJ1-5,TRBV5-8,CASSLRQTQPQHF,TGTGCCAGCAGCTTGCGACAGACTCAGCCCCAGCATTTT
NA,NA,TRBJ1-3,TRBV21-1,CASSKAGRHSGNTIYF,TGTGCCAGCAGCAAAGCCGGCAGGCACTCTGGAAACACCATATATTTT
TRBD2,once,TRBJ2-3,TRBV27,CASSFRGLAGSTDTQYF,TGTGCCAGCAGTTTTCGAGGACTAGCGGGAAGCACAGATACGCAGTATTTT
NA,NA,TRBJ1-5,TRBV19,CASSIILQGRNQPQHF,TGTGCCAGTAGTATTATCTTACAGGGACGCAATCAGCCCCAGCATTTT
NA,NA,TRBJ2-6,TRBV23-1,CASSQGPTHSGANVLTF,TGCGCCAGCAGTCAAGGGCCGACACACTCTGGGGCCAACGTCCTGACTTTC
NA,NA,TRBJ1-1,TRBV7-9,CASSSDKTAEAFF,TGTGCCAGCAGCTCGGACAAAACGGCTGAAGCTTTCTTT
NA,NA,TRBJ2-7,TRBV2,CASRLRGEQYF,TGTGCCAGCAGGCTCAGGGGCGAGCAGTACTTC
NA,NA,TRBJ2-7,TRBV28,CASSPHRSSYEQYF,TGTGCCAGCAGTCCCCATAGGAGCTCCTACGAGCAGTACTTC
TRBD2,NA,TRBJ2-1,TRBV29-1,CSVERLAGGNEQFF,TGCAGCGTTGAACGGCTAGCGGGAGGGAATGAGCAGTTCTTC
NA,NA,TRBJ2-1,TRBV7-2,CASSLTSSSYNEQFF,TGTGCCAGCAGCTTAACTTCTAGCTCCTACAATGAGCAGTTCTTC
NA,NA,TRBJ2-7,TRBV15,CATSRDLSGSYEQYF,TGTGCCACCAGCAGAGATTTAAGCGGCTCCTACGAGCAGTACTTC
NA,NA,TRBJ1-2,TRBV28,CASTLGRGSYGYTF,TGTGCCAGCACCCTTGGACGGGGGAGCTATGGCTACACCTTC
NA,NA,TRBJ2-1,TRBV5-1,CASSLGVGGSGEQFF,TGCGCCAGCAGCTTGGGGGTGGGAGGATCTGGTGAGCAGTTCTTC
NA,NA,TRBJ1-3,TRBV28,CASSSRTGNSGNTIYF,TGTGCCAGCAGTTCCCGGACGGGGAACTCTGGAAACACCATATATTTT
NA,NA,TRBJ1-5,TRBV19,CASRMDSGPPQPQHF,TGTGCCAGTAGGATGGACAGCGGGCCGCCTCAGCCCCAGCATTTT
TRBD2,NA,TRBJ2-7,TRBV6-1,CASSGLAGVNEQYF,TGTGCCAGCAGTGGACTAGCGGGAGTAAACGAGCAGTACTTC
TRBD1,NA,TRBJ1-4,TRBV6-4,CASSRQGTGTNEKLFF,TGTGCCAGCAGTCGACAGGGGACCGGAACTAATGAAAAACTGTTTTTT
TRBD2,NA,TRBJ2-5,TRBV18,CASSPQAGAGETQYF,TGTGCCAGCTCACCCCAAGCGGGAGCGGGAGAGACCCAGTACTTC
TRBD1,NA,TRBJ2-7,TRBV18,CASSPPGGSIDYEQYF,TGTGCCAGCTCACCACCAGGGGGCTCTATCGACTACGAGCAGTACTTC
NA,NA,TRBJ1-1,TRBV28,CASSERTAEAFF,TGTGCCAGCAGTGAACGGACAGCTGAAGCTTTCTTT
NA,NA,TRBJ2-2,TRBV6-5,CASSWGPGELFF,TGTGCCAGCAGTTGGGGGCCCGGGGAGCTGTTTTTT
NA,NA,TRBJ1-4,TRBV7-2,CASSSRGLNEKLFF,TGTGCCAGCAGCTCGAGAGGTCTTAATGAAAAACTGTTTTTT
NA,NA,TRBJ2-1,TRBV2,CASSNLKGRNEQFF,TGTGCCAGCTCAAACCTAAAAGGGAGAAATGAGCAGTTCTTC
NA,NA,TRBJ2-5,TRBV18,CASSPVDVRETQYF,TGTGCCAGCTCACCTGTGGATGTTCGAGAGACCCAGTACTTC
TRBD2,NA,TRBJ2-7,TRBV7-9,CASSLVMAGGNYEQYF,TGTGCCAGCAGCTTAGTTATGGCGGGGGGCAACTACGAGCAGTACTTC
TRBD2,NA,TRBJ2-5,TRBV6-6,CASSYGVTSGRKTQYF,TGTGCCAGCAGTTACGGCGTCACTAGCGGGAGAAAGACCCAGTACTTC
NA,NA,TRBJ2-3,TRBV30,CAWSQTVDTQYF,TGTGCCTGGAGTCAGACAGTGGATACGCAGTATTTT
NA,NA,TRBJ2-7,TRBV5-1,CASSLGGGYEQYF,TGCGCCAGCAGCCTCGGAGGAGGCTACGAGCAGTACTTC
NA,NA,TRBJ2-5,TRBV11-2,CASSLQHQETQYF,TGTGCCAGCAGCTTGCAGCACCAAGAGACCCAGTACTTC
TRBD1,few,TRBJ2-1,TRBV4-1,CASSQDRGTGLDEQFF,TGCGCCAGCAGCCAAGATCGGGGGACAGGGCTCGATGAGCAGTTCTTC
NA,NA,TRBJ2-7,TRBV27,CASVGPARGYEQYF,TGTGCCAGCGTTGGTCCGGCTCGGGGTTACGAGCAGTACTTC
TRBD1,NA,TRBJ1-2,TRBV30,CAWTADRRVYGYTF,TGTGCCTGGACTGCGGACAGGAGAGTTTATGGCTACACCTTC
NA,NA,TRBJ1-3,TRBV21-1,CASTPPRKVFSGNTIYF,TGTGCCAGCACTCCACCCCGGAAGGTTTTCTCTGGAAACACCATATATTTT
NA,NA,TRBJ1-2,TRBV11-2,CASSPVRTVIYGYTF,TGTGCCAGCAGCCCCGTCAGGACAGTGATCTATGGCTACACCTTC
NA,NA,TRBJ2-5,TRBV2,CASSESGYETQYF,TGTGCCAGCAGTGAATCCGGGTACGAGACCCAGTACTTC
TRBD1,NA,TRBJ2-7,TRBV7-9,CASSPKTGIHEQYF,TGTGCCAGCAGCCCAAAGACAGGGATCCACGAGCAGTACTTC
NA,NA,TRBJ1-1,TRBV30,CAWRDKRRTEAFF,TGTGCCTGGAGGGACAAGAGAAGGACTGAAGCTTTCTTT
TRBD2,NA,TRBJ2-1,TRBV6-5,CASGQGLANYNEQFF,TGTGCCAGCGGGCAAGGACTAGCTAATTACAATGAGCAGTTCTTC
TRBD2,once,TRBJ2-7,TRBV10-1,CAKTSGSPEQYF,TGCGCGAAAACTAGCGGGAGTCCCGAGCAGTACTTC
TRBD2,NA,TRBJ2-1,TRBV2,CASRVLASGTNEQFF,TGTGCCAGCAGGGTTTTGGCTAGCGGAACCAATGAGCAGTTCTTC
TRBD2,NA,TRBJ2-7,TRBV10-3,CAISEFSGASGSHEQYF,TGTGCCATCAGTGAGTTCTCGGGTGCTAGCGGGAGCCACGAGCAGTACTTC
NA,once,TRBJ2-3,TRBV1,CTSSRAPGLADSDTQYF,TGCACCAGCAGCCGTGCTCCGGGACTAGCGGACTCAGATACGCAGTATTTT
NA,NA,TRBJ1-5,TRBV19,CASTDSSPNQPQHF,TGTGCCAGTACCGACAGTTCTCCCAATCAGCCCCAGCATTTT
NA,NA,TRBJ2-6,TRBV5-1,CASSLVGVGANVLTF,TGCGCCAGCAGCTTGGTGGGGGTTGGGGCCAACGTCCTGACTTTC
TRBD1,NA,TRBJ1-5,TRBV18,CASSPPGQGNQPQHF,TGTGCCAGCTCACCGCCGGGACAGGGGAACCAGCCCCAGCATTTT
NA,NA,TRBJ2-1,TRBV6-1,CASSVRSGGVVDEQFF,TGTGCCAGCAGTGTACGCTCAGGGGGGGTGGTGGATGAGCAGTTCTTC
NA,NA,TRBJ2-7,TRBV4-1,CASSQDPTGRSYEQYF,TGCGCCAGCAGCCAAGATCCAACAGGGCGGTCCTACGAGCAGTACTTC
NA,NA,TRBJ2-2,TRBV19,CASSPVANTGELFF,TGTGCCAGTAGTCCCGTTGCCAACACCGGGGAGCTGTTTTTT
NA,NA,TRBJ1-2,TRBV28,CAIGGSPTNYGYTF,TGTGCCATCGGGGGCAGCCCTACTAACTATGGCTACACCTTC
NA,NA,TRBJ1-1,TRBV5-4,CASSLIVGANTEAFF,TGTGCCAGCAGCTTAATAGTAGGGGCGAACACTGAAGCTTTCTTT
TRBD2,NA,TRBJ2-2,TRBV7-9,CANTRGSSETGELFF,TGTGCCAATACCCGCGGGAGCTCGGAAACCGGGGAGCTGTTTTTT
NA,NA,TRBJ2-7,TRBV28,CASSPNYVLVEQYF,TGTGCCAGCAGTCCCAATTATGTTCTAGTCGAGCAGTACTTC
TRBD2,NA,TRBJ2-7,TRBV5-1,CASSLGFVRAGGSYEQYF,TGCGCCAGCAGCTTAGGGTTTGTCAGAGCGGGAGGTTCCTACGAGCAGTACTTC
NA,NA,TRBJ1-2,TRBV18,CASSPPAAGASANYGYTF,TGTGCCAGCTCACCACCCGCGGCAGGGGCCTCTGCTAACTATGGCTACACCTTC